The 21 T cell receptor beta chains in this list originate from one sample, sequenced in a study of T-cell memory formation after mild COVID-19. TCRdb re-derived calls from the 5' RACE reads in MiXCR, one entry per CDR3 protein. The table has 170,000 or so distinct CDR3 sequences, around 21% seen once. Specimen: PBMCs or a T cell subset sorted from them (not recorded which). All receptors come from an adult woman who had mild COVID-19 (a few samples of this study predate the infection). Cell type and time point are not known.

The rearrangement joins TRBV24-1 to TRBJ1-1, with 7 bases aligning to TRBD1. The CDR3 runs to 13 residues. Trimming removed 7 bases from V and 4 bases from J; junction bases left unmatched: 5. The V gene's germline CDR1 is KGHDR and CDR2 SFDVKD. CDR3 sequence reads: CATSPGGGTEAFF. CDR3 nucleotides: TGTGCCACCAGCCCAGGGGGGGGCACTGAAGCTTTCTTT.

This chain connects TRBV7-9 to TRBJ1-2; TRBD1 is a possible D gene (6 bases). Germline V gene data show CDR1 as SEHNR and CDR2 as FQNEAQ (reference sequence). The CDR3 extends over 14 amino acids. V was clipped by 2 bases and J by 5 bases, with 12 bases between them. In DNA form, the CDR3 reads TGTGCCAGCAGCTTAAAGACAGGACTTTATGGCTACACCTTC. As protein: CASSLKTGLYGYTF.

The table lists this clonotype with a few counts. This chain joins TRBV12-3 or TRBV12-4 and TRBJ2-1; 12 bases agree with TRBD1. The CDR3 consists of 14 residues. The trim removed 5 bases at V and 8 bases at J, leaving 4 bases unmatched. The CDR3 is CASSTGTGGDEQFF. The CDR3 DNA sequence: TGTGCCAGCAGTACCGGGACAGGGGGCGATGAGCAGTTCTTC.

The chain combines TRBV7-9 with TRBJ2-5; the D gene is possibly TRBD2 (6 bases). V was shortened by 6 bases and J by 9 bases, with 8 bases between the two germline ends. The CDR3 sequence is 10 residues long. Per germline, CDR1 SEHNR and CDR2 FQNEAQ (reference sequence). The CDR3 DNA follows: TGTGCCAGCAGTGGAGGGGCCCAGTACTTC. Encoded protein: CASSGGAQYF.

This chain connects TRBV6-2 or TRBV6-3 to TRBJ2-7; the match to TRBD2 covers 13 bases. CDR3 length equals 17 residues. CDR1 is MNHEY, CDR2 SVGEGT, per germline. Trimming removed 8 bases from V and 5 bases from J; junction bases left unmatched: 15. The CDR3 region is CASCRHGLAGASDEQYF. The CDR3 nucleotides are TGTGCCAGCTGTCGACATGGACTAGCGGGAGCCTCAGACGAGCAGTACTTC.

This clonotype was counted a few times. V gene TRBV18 combines with J gene TRBJ2-7; D possibly matches TRBD1 or TRBD2 (6 bases each). The V gene lost 2 bases and the J gene lost 2 bases, with 16 bases spanning the gap. The CDR3 contains 16 residues. CDR1 and CDR2 from the germline V gene are KGHSH and LQKENI. CDR3 DNA sequence: TGTGCCAGCTCACCAGGGGGGCTACAGGGAGCCTACGAGCAGTACTTC. Translation gives CASSPGGLQGAYEQYF.

The rearrangement links TRBV19 to TRBJ2-7; either TRBD1 or TRBD2 may fit D (6 bases each). Germline V gene data show CDR1 as LNHDA and CDR2 as SQIVND (reference sequence). V shed 9 bases and J shed 7 bases, with 19 bases lying between them. CDR3 size: 13 residues. CDR3 loop: CASSWGARREQYF. CDR3 coding DNA: TGTGCCAGCTCCTGGGGGGCGCGGAGGGAGCAGTACTTC.

In its sample, this clonotype was seen a few times. The CDR3 region is CSVEGGPEAFF. CDR3 sequence (DNA): TGCAGCGTTGAGGGGGGCCCTGAAGCTTTCTTT. The chain has TRBV29-1 and TRBJ1-1; perhaps TRBD1 as D (6 bases). V dropped 3 bases and J dropped 6 bases, with 8 bases sitting between them. The CDR3 runs 11 residues. CDR1 is SQVTM and CDR2 is ANQGSEA in the germline V gene.

A few counts support this clonotype. The chain has TRBV12-3 or TRBV12-4 and TRBJ2-1; possibly TRBD2 for D (6 bases). This CDR3 is 11 amino acids long. Trimming removed 8 bases at V and 15 bases at J, with 17 bases between. DNA for the CDR3: TGTGCCAGCCGGACCGGGACTCGTTTGTTCTTC. Its translation is CASRTGTRLFF.

This chain connects TRBV12-3 or TRBV12-4 to TRBJ2-5, with D perhaps TRBD1 (6 bases). Trimming cost V 6 bases and J 5 bases, with 10 bases left between them. The length of the CDR3 is 12 residues. The CDR3 loop reads CASRGHSETQYF. The CDR3 nucleotides are TGTGCCAGCAGGGGACATTCGGAGACCCAGTACTTC.

There are a few counts of this clonotype. This chain links TRBV7-6 with TRBJ1-1; perhaps TRBD1 as D (5 bases). Trimming cost V 4 bases and J 1 base, with 10 bases left between them. Germline loops: CDR1 SGHVS, CDR2 FNYEAQ. The CDR3 runs 14 residues. DNA of the CDR3: TGTGCCAGCAGCTCGGGACCGTGGAACACTGAAGCTTTCTTT. Translating gives CASSSGPWNTEAFF.

The chain joins TRBV5-8 to TRBJ1-2; 9 bases are a match to TRBD1. The length of the CDR3 is 15 residues. CDR1 and CDR2 (germline): SGHTS, YDEGEE. V trimming: 1 base; J trimming: 5 bases; junction bases outside the gene matches: 6. In nucleotides, the CDR3 is TGTGCCAGCAGCTTGTCCGGGACAGGGATTTATGGCTACACCTTC. It yields the protein CASSLSGTGIYGYTF.

CDR3 bases: TGTGCCAGCAGTGAATTAAGGGAGACGGGGGGGTGCGAGCAGTACTTC. Protein: CASSELRETGGCEQYF. This chain joins TRBV25-1 and TRBJ2-7; 8 bases agree with TRBD2. The CDR3 has 16 residues. Trimming removed 1 base from V and 6 bases from J; junction bases left unmatched: 11. Germline assignment: CDR1 MGHDK and CDR2 SYGVNS.

The V call is TRBV6-6, the J call TRBJ2-2; D is unresolved. In germline, CDR1 is MNHNY, CDR2 SVGAGI (reference sequence). The CDR3 extends over 10 amino acids. Trimming shortened V by 9 bases and J by 6 bases, and 5 bases separated the two germline ends. The CDR3 is CASRSGELFF. CDR3 sequence (DNA): TGTGCCAGTAGGTCCGGGGAGCTGTTTTTT.

This chain links TRBV5-1 with TRBJ1-1, with TRBD1 identical over 10 bases. Germline trimming cut 2 bases from V and 5 bases from J; bases unmatched to any gene: 6. Per germline, CDR1 SGHRS and CDR2 YFSETQ. The CDR3 runs 15 residues. This CDR3 reads CASSFETGGLTEAFF. In nucleotides, the CDR3 is TGCGCCAGCAGCTTCGAGACAGGGGGCTTAACTGAAGCTTTCTTT. Drawing the rest from reference TRBV5-1 and TRBJ1-1, the complete variable domain is KAGVTQTPRYLIKTRGQQVTLSCSPISGHRSVSWYQQTPGQGLQFLFEYFSETQRNKGNFPGRFSGRQFSNSRSEMNVSTLELGDSALYLCASSFETGGLTEAFFGQGTRLTVV.

V is TRBV7-2 and J is TRBJ2-7, with D hard to call. Trimming stripped 5 bases from V and 3 bases from J, with 14 bases between. The germline CDR1 and CDR2 sequences are SGHTA and FQGNSA. The CDR3 totals 14 residues. CDR3 sequence: CASSALTPYYEQYF. DNA for the CDR3: TGTGCCAGCAGCGCGCTGACTCCCTACTACGAGCAGTACTTC.

The chain has TRBV6-1 and TRBJ2-7; TRBD2 matches at 7 bases. The CDR3 is made up of 13 amino acids. The germline V gene has CDR1 MNHNS and CDR2 SASEGT. Germline trimming cut 6 bases from V and 0 bases from J; bases unmatched to any gene: 2. CDR3 loop: CASRRGSSYEQYF. The CDR3 nucleotides read TGTGCCAGCAGGCGGGGGAGCTCCTACGAGCAGTACTTC.

The chain combines TRBV9 with TRBJ2-1, with D tentatively TRBD1 (6 bases). The CDR3 consists of 16 residues. Between the trimmed V and J ends, which lost 4 bases and 4 bases, there was a span of 18 bases. Per the germline V gene, CDR1 is SGDLS and CDR2 is YYNGEE. The CDR3 region is CASSQREGEQYNEQFF. CDR3 coding DNA: TGTGCCAGCAGCCAACGTGAGGGGGAGCAATACAATGAGCAGTTCTTC.

This sequence joins TRBV9 and TRBJ2-7; D call uncertain. V lost 2 bases to trimming and J lost 3 bases, with 3 bases between them. The germline CDR1 and CDR2 sequences are SGDLS and YYNGEE. This CDR3 comprises 11 residues. As DNA, the CDR3 is TGTGCCAGCAGCGTTGGCTACGAGCAGTACTTC. This encodes CASSVGYEQYF.

The chain joins TRBV11-2 to TRBJ2-3, with D perhaps assigned TRBD1 or TRBD2 (6 bases each). CDR1 is SGHAT, CDR2 FQNNGV, per germline. V gave up 6 bases and J gave up 2 bases, with 15 bases separating them. The CDR3 contains 15 residues. The CDR3 coding sequence is TGTGCCAGCAGTTCGTGGGGGCGGGACACAGATACGCAGTATTTT. Protein: CASSSWGRDTDTQYF.

This clonotype showed up many times. The CDR3: CASSPSRAEQYF. The CDR3 DNA reads as TGTGCCAGCTCACCATCCCGGGCCGAGCAGTACTTC. The chain recombines TRBV18 with TRBJ2-7; D remains unclear. This CDR3 region has 12 residues. V was cut by 2 bases and J by 6 bases, with 8 bases left in between. Germline values: CDR1 KGHSH, CDR2 LQKENI.